This T cell receptor beta chain was identified during a study of T cell responses to AZD1222 COVID-19 vaccine. The repertoire was sequenced with immunoSEQ multiplex PCR; TCRdb's copy has only in-frame clones and lacks some. There are 110,000 to 150,000 clones in the sample; about 92% occur only once, and approximately 12% lies in the top ten. Findings and caveats of the study: No repertoire was sampled before or during the peak T cell response, only after it.

The trim removed 2 bases at V and 3 bases at J, leaving 1 base unmatched. CDR1 MDHEN and CDR2 SYDVKM come from the germline V gene. This CDR3 is 14 amino acids long. On this clone: Its matching antigen is unknown.

This material consisted of peripheral blood, taken after recovery from COVID-19. The TCR sequence derives from an adult who had recovered from COVID-19. The rearrangement uses TRBV28 and TRBJ2-7; 10 bases align to TRBD2. The CDR3 coding sequence is TGTGCCAGCAGTTTAGCTAGCGGGAGCTACGAGCAGTACTTC. Its translation: CASSLASGSYEQYF.